This TCR beta chain was recovered during a study of cytomegalovirus exposure and HLA in healthy donors. The wider study: From donors who were HLA-typed, an early data release held approximately 84 million unique TCRs.

The primer mix had 60 Vbeta and 13 Jbeta primers. Sequencing was performed with immunoSEQ multiplex PCR; in TCRdb, only in-frame clones are kept and a portion is missing. This table holds about 160,000 clones, 60% to 80% found once. Regarding the study as a whole: A later analysis showed TCR association rates differing by HLA locus, peaking at DRB1 and lowest at HLA-C.

The CDR3 is 15 residues long. Trimming removed 0 bases from V and 0 bases from J; junction bases left unmatched: 3. Per germline, CDR1 SGHRS and CDR2 YFSETQ. At sampling all donors were nominally healthy, likely with unrecorded immune exposures. On this clone itself: Its target is unknown.

The sequencing sample was made of PBMCs. The chain uses TRBV5-1 and TRBJ2-7, with 7 bases matching TRBD1. This clonotype was sampled from a woman aged 40-49 years in good health and CMV-seropositive. The CDR3 nucleotides are TGCGCCAGCAGCTTGGGTGGGACAGTCTCCTACGAGCAGTACTTC. Amino acid sequence: CASSLGGTVSYEQYF.